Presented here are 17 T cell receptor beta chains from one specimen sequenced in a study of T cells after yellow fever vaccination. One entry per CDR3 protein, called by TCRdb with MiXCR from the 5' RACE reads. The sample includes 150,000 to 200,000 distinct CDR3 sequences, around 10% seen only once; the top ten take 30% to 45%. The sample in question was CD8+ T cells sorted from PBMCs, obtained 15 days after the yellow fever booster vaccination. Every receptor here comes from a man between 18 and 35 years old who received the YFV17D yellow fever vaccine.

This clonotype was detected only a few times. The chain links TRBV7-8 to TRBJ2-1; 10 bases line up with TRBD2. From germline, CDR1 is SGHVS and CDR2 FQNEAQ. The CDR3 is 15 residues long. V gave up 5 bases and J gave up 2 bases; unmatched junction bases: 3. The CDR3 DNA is TGTGCCAGCAGCGTCCTAGCGGGGGCCTACAATGAGCAGTTCTTC. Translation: CASSVLAGAYNEQFF.

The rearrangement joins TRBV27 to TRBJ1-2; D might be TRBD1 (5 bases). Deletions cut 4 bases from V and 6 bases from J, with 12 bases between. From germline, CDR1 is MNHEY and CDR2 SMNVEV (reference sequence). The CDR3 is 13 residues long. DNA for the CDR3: TGTGCCAGCAGTTATACCAGGGTTGATGGCTACACCTTC. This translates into CASSYTRVDGYTF.

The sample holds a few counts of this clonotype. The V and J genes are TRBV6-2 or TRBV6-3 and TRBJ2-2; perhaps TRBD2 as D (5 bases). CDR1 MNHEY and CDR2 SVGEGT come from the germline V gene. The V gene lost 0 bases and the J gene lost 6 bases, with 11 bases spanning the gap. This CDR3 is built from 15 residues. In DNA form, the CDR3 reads TGTGCCAGCAGTTACTCCGCGGGTGAGGCCGGGGAGCTGTTTTTT. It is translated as CASSYSAGEAGELFF.

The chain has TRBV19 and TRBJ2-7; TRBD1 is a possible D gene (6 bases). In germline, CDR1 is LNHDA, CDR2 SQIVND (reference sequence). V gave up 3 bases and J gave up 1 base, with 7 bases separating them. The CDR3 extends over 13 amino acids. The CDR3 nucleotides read TGTGCCAGTAGTATTGGGACATCCTACGAGCAGTACTTC. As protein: CASSIGTSYEQYF.

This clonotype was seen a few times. CDR3 region: CASRDESGVNQETQYF. The CDR3, as DNA: TGTGCCAGCAGGGACGAAAGTGGGGTAAACCAAGAGACCCAGTACTTC. This chain joins TRBV6-1 and TRBJ2-5; D remains ambiguous. This CDR3 has 16 residues. Germline CDR1 reads MNHNS; CDR2 reads SASEGT. Trimming removed 6 bases at V and 0 bases at J, with 17 bases between.

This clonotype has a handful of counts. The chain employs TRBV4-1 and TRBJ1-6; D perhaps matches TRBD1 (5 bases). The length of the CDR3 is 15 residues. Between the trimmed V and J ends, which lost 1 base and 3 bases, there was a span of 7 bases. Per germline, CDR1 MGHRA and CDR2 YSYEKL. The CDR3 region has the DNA TGCGCCAGCAGCCAAGGACAGCACTATAATTCACCCCTCCACTTT. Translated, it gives CASSQGQHYNSPLHF.

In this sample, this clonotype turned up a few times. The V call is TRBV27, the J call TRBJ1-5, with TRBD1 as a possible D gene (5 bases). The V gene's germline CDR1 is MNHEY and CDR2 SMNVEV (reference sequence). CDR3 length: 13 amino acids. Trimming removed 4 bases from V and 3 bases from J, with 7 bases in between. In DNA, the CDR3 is TGTGCCAGCAGTTGGGGGGTCAATCAGCCCCAGCATTTT. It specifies CASSWGVNQPQHF.

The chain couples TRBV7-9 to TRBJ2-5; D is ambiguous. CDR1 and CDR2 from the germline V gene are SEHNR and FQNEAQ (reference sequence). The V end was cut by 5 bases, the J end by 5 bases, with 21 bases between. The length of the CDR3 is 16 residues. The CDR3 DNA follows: TGTGCCAGCAGCCCCCCCAGCTCAACGGGCTGGGAGACCCAGTACTTC. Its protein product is CASSPPSSTGWETQYF. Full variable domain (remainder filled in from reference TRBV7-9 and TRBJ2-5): DTGVSQNPRHKITKRGQNVTFRCDPISEHNRLYWYRQTLGQGPEFLTYFQNEAQLEKSRLLSDRFSAERPKGSFSTLEIQRTEQGDSAMYLCASSPPSSTGWETQYFGPGTRLLVL.

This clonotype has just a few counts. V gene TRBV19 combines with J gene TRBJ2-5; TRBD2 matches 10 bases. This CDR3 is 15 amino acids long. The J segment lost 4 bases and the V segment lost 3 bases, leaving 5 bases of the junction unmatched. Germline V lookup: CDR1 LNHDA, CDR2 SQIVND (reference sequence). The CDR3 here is CASSISAGGPETQYF. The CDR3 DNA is TGTGCCAGTAGTATCTCAGCGGGGGGGCCAGAGACCCAGTACTTC. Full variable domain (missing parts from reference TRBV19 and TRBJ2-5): DGGITQSPKYLFRKEGQNVTLSCEQNLNHDAMYWYRQDPGQGLRLIYYSQIVNDFQKGDIAEGYSVSREKKESFPLTVTSAQKNPTAFYLCASSISAGGPETQYFGPGTRLLVL.

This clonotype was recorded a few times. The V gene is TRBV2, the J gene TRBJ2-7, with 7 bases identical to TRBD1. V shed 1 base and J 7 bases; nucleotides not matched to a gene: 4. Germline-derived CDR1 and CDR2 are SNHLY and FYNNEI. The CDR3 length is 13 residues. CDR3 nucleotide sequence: TGTGCCAGCAGTGAAGAGGGGGCGGAAGAGCAGTACTTC. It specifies CASSEEGAEEQYF. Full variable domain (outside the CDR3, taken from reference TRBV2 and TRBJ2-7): EPEVTQTPSHQVTQMGQEVILRCVPISNHLYFYWYRQILGQKVEFLVSFYNNEISEKSEIFDDQFSVERPDGSNFTLKIRSTKLEDSAMYFCASSEEGAEEQYFGPGTRLTVT.

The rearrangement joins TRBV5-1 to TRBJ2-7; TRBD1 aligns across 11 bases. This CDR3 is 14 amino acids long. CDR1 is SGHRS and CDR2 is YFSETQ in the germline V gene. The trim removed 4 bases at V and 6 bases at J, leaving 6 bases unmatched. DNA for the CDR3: TGCGCCAGCAGCAGGGGACAGGGGGGCCCCGAGCAGTACGTC. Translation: CASSRGQGGPEQYV.

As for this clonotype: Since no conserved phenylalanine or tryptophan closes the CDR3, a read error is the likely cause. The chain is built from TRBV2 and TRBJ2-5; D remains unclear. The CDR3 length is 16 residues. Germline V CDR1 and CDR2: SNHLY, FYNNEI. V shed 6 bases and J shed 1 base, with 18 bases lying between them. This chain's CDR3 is CASRKTDAFVQETQYL. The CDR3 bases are TGTGCCAGCAGGAAAACCGATGCGTTTGTCCAAGAGACCCAGTACCTC.

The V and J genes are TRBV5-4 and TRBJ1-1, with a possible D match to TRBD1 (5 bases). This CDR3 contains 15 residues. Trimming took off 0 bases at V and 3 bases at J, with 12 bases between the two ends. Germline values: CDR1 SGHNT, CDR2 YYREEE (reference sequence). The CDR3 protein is CASSLAGAGYTEAFF. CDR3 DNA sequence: TGTGCCAGCAGCTTGGCTGGGGCCGGGTACACTGAAGCTTTCTTT.

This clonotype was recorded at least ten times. The CDR3 is CASSQEGGGIRDGSYEQYF. The CDR3 region has the DNA TGCGCCAGCAGCCAAGAGGGGGGGGGGATCCGGGACGGATCCTACGAGCAGTACTTC. V usage is TRBV4-3 and J usage is TRBJ2-7, with 7 bases fitting TRBD2. In germline, CDR1 is LGHNA, CDR2 YSLEER. This CDR3 has 19 residues. V lost 0 bases to trimming and J lost 1 base; unmatched junction nucleotides: 15.

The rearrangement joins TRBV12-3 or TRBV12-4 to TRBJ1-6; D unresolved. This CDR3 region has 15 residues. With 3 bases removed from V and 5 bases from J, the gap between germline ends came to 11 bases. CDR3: CASSLGWIDNSPLHF. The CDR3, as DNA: TGTGCCAGCAGTTTGGGGTGGATAGATAATTCACCCCTCCACTTT.

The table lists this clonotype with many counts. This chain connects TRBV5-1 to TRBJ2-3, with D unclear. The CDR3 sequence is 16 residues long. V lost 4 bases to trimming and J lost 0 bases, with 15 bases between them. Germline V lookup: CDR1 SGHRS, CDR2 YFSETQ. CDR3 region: CASSRPGSQSTDTQYF. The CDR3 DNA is TGCGCCAGCAGCCGCCCCGGCTCTCAAAGCACAGATACGCAGTATTTT.

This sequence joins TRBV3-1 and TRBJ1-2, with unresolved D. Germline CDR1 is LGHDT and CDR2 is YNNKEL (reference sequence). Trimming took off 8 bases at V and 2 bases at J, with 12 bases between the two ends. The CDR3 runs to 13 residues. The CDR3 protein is CASSLDPNYGYTF. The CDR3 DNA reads TGTGCCAGCTCCCTCGATCCGAACTATGGCTACACCTTC.